The entry below gives a single T cell receptor (beta chain) sequence along with its context. Its antigen is not known. The source of the sample is a study of T cell responses to AZD1222 COVID-19 vaccine. Study findings and constraints: Baseline testing showed seropositivity in only six AZD1222 recipients.

This table comes from immunoSEQ multiplex PCR, and its TCRdb copy is limited to in-frame clones, with some not included. The sample contains 110,000 or so clones, 86% of which appear only once. CDR1 is LNHDA, CDR2 SQIVND, per germline (reference sequence). CDR3 length equals 15 residues. The V and J ends lost 5 bases and 3 bases respectively, with 16 bases between them. The source was peripheral blood, collected 28 days after the second AZD1222 dose. V and J are TRBV19 and TRBJ1-1; D not certain. This clonotype was sampled from an adult who received the AZD1222 COVID-19 vaccine. The CDR3 DNA sequence: TGTGCCAGTAGTTTCCTTAAAGGCAGGTACACTGAAGCTTTCTTT. It codes for CASSFLKGRYTEAFF.